This T cell receptor beta chain appears in the sequencing data of a study of T cell changes during pregnancy in multiple sclerosis. The V gene lost 2 bases and the J gene lost 5 bases, with 13 bases spanning the gap. Germline loops: CDR1 SEHNR, CDR2 FQNEAQ (reference sequence). CDR3 size: 14 residues. Method: immunoSEQ multiplex PCR; TCRdb's copy keeps in-frame clones and lacks some. Of around 30,000 clones listed, roughly 91% are singletons. The chain has TRBV7-9 and TRBJ2-7; no clear D gene. The source is a female donor with multiple sclerosis, enrolled in a pregnancy study. Sequences were derived from CD4+ T cells from peripheral blood mononuclear cells, sampled after pregnancy. This CDR3 reads CASSLLPPRNEQYF. The DNA for the CDR3 is TGTGCCAGCAGCTTATTACCCCCCAGGAACGAGCAGTACTTC.